The present entry profiles one T cell receptor (beta chain) with its context. Its specificity is not known. This record comes from a study of T cell responses to AZD1222 COVID-19 vaccine. The table came from immunoSEQ multiplex PCR; TCRdb's copy has only in-frame clones and leaves some out. The table has approximately 100,000 clones, approximately 91% seen once; the top ten hold 16%. Findings and limits, study-wide: Clonal diversity was possibly underestimated, and white British individuals and females predominated among donors. As reported, nearly half of all spike-specific TCRs target variant regions that are unmutated. Repertoires were sampled only after the peak T cell response. Only 5 or 6 people who got AZD1222 tested seropositive at baseline.

Germline CDR1 reads MDHEN; CDR2 reads SYDVKM. This CDR3 is built from 12 residues. The junction had 2 bases not matched to a gene; V was cut back by 3 bases and J by 7 bases. The sample in question was peripheral blood, obtained on day 0 of AZD1222 vaccination. This chain connects TRBV28 to TRBJ1-2, with TRBD1 matching 7 bases. The TCR was taken from an adult in good health. DNA of the CDR3: TGTGCCAGCAGTTTGACAGGGCCTGGCTACACCTTC. This encodes CASSLTGPGYTF.